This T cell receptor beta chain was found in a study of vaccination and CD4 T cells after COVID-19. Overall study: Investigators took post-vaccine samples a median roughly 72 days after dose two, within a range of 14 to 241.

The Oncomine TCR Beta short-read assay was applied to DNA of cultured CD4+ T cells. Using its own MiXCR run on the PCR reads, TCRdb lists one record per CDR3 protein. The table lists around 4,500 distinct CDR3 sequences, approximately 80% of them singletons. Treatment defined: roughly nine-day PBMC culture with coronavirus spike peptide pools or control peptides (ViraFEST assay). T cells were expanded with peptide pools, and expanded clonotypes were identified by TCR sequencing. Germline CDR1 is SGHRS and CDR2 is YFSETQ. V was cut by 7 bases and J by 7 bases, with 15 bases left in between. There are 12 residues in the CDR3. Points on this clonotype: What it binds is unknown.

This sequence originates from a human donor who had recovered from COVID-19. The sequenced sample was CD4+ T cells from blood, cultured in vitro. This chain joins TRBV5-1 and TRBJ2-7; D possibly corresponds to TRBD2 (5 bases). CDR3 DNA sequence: TGCGCCAGCCGCCTCGGGGTCGAGGAGCAGTACTTC. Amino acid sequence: CASRLGVEEQYF.